The 19 T cell receptor beta chains below all came from one sample that was sequenced in a study of T cell repertoires in ileal Crohn's disease. Measured with immunoSEQ multiplex PCR; TCRdb has only the in-frame clones, and not every one. The sample holds more than 15,000 clones; approximately 82% are singletons and the top ten take 10%. Specimen: ileal tissue. The receptor set was obtained from an adult with Crohn's disease.

The chain uses TRBV9 and TRBJ1-4; 9 bases agree with TRBD1. Germline CDR1 SGDLS, CDR2 YYNGEE. Trimming cost V 3 bases and J 4 bases; bases outside gene matches: 4. The CDR3 consists of 15 residues. The CDR3 loop reads CASSEGQGINEKLFF. CDR3 nucleotides: TGTGCCAGCAGCGAAGGACAGGGGATTAATGAAAAACTGTTTTTT.

The chain uses TRBV7-9 and TRBJ1-1; 7 positions agree with TRBD1. Germline V lookup: CDR1 SEHNR, CDR2 FQNEAQ (reference sequence). The CDR3 runs 16 residues. V shed 5 bases and J 4 bases; nucleotides not matched to a gene: 13. CDR3: CASSAPTTQGGTEAFF. The CDR3 nucleotides are TGTGCCAGCAGCGCGCCGACCACTCAGGGGGGCACTGAAGCTTTCTTT.

The V gene is TRBV7-2, the J gene TRBJ2-7, with D uncertain. This CDR3 spans 15 amino acids. Germline lookup yields CDR1 SGHTA and CDR2 FQGNSA. V was pared by 5 bases and J by 0 bases, with 14 bases between. CDR3 sequence: CASSAITDTSYEQYF. In DNA, the CDR3 is TGTGCCAGCAGCGCGATAACTGACACCTCCTACGAGCAGTACTTC.

This chain links TRBV19 with TRBJ1-2; D is perhaps TRBD1 (6 bases). Germline V gives CDR1 LNHDA, CDR2 SQIVND (reference sequence). The CDR3 extends over 16 amino acids. Between the trimmed V and J ends, which lost 6 bases and 3 bases, there was a span of 20 bases. The CDR3, as DNA: TGTGCCAGTAGCTACCGGGGCGCAGGGGCGGACTATGGCTACACCTTC. This gives the protein CASSYRGAGADYGYTF.

This chain connects TRBV4-1 to TRBJ2-7; 9 bases line up with TRBD1. The trim removed 4 bases at V and 2 bases at J, leaving 3 bases unmatched. This CDR3 contains 14 residues. The germline V gene has CDR1 MGHRA and CDR2 YSYEKL. The CDR3 reads CASSLGTGPYEQYF. The DNA for the CDR3 is TGCGCCAGCAGCCTCGGGACAGGGCCCTACGAGCAGTACTTC.

This rearrangement joins TRBV5-1 to TRBJ2-5; 7 bases align to TRBD1. Germline lookup yields CDR1 SGHRS and CDR2 YFSETQ. The CDR3 is 13 residues long. With 6 bases clipped from V and 1 base from J, the junction kept 3 bases outside the gene matches. CDR3 bases: TGCGCCAGCACCTGGGACAGCCAAGAGACCCAGTACTTC. Amino acids: CASTWDSQETQYF.

This rearrangement joins TRBV11-2 to TRBJ2-7; TRBD2 agrees at 13 bases. Germline CDR1 reads SGHAT; CDR2 reads FQNNGV. This CDR3 region has 15 residues. V shed 5 bases and J 4 bases; nucleotides not matched to a gene: 5. The CDR3 sequence is CASSRGTSGEYEQYF. The CDR3 DNA sequence: TGTGCCAGCAGCAGAGGGACTAGCGGGGAGTACGAGCAGTACTTC.

The chain employs TRBV14 and TRBJ1-1; a possible D gene is TRBD1 (6 bases). Germline CDR1 reads SGHDN; CDR2 reads FVKESK. V was cut by 8 bases and J by 5 bases, with 15 bases left in between. There are 13 residues in the CDR3. The CDR3 reads CASRRGGLTEAFF. The CDR3, as DNA: TGTGCCAGCCGGAGGGGGGGGCTGACTGAAGCTTTCTTT.

The chain couples TRBV5-1 to TRBJ1-1; the match to TRBD1 covers 9 bases. Germline V gives CDR1 SGHRS, CDR2 YFSETQ. Unmatched junction bases numbered 6, after V lost 8 bases and J lost 4 bases. This CDR3 spans 13 amino acids. CDR3 sequence (DNA): TGCGCCAGTCAACAGGGGGCAGGCACTGAAGCTTTCTTT. This codes for CASQQGAGTEAFF.

V usage is TRBV10-2 and J usage is TRBJ1-3; D uncertain. Germline CDR1 is WSHSY and CDR2 is SAAADI. The CDR3 totals 14 residues. V lost 10 bases and J lost 0, with 13 bases in between. The CDR3 loop is CATHLGSSGNTIYF. In DNA form, the CDR3 reads TGCGCCACTCATCTAGGCAGCTCTGGAAACACCATATATTTT.

The DNA of the CDR3 is TGTGCCAGCAGCTTAGCGGGGGAAGGGAACACTGAAGCTTTCTTT. Translating it yields CASSLAGEGNTEAFF. The chain recombines TRBV7-3 with TRBJ1-1; possibly TRBD1 for D (5 bases). CDR3 length equals 15 residues. Germline values: CDR1 SGHTA, CDR2 FQGTGA. V lost 2 bases and J 1 base, leaving 11 bases between the germline ends.

The rearrangement links TRBV7-2 to TRBJ2-1; TRBD2 matches at 9 bases. J was trimmed by 9 bases and V by 1 base; bases with no gene match: 4. CDR1 and CDR2 (germline): SGHTA, FQGNSA. The CDR3 has 14 amino acids. CDR3 in amino acids: CASSLGGGDVEQFF. The CDR3 coding sequence is TGTGCCAGCAGCTTAGGCGGGGGGGACGTTGAGCAGTTCTTC.

The chain links TRBV9 to TRBJ2-7, with D unclear. The CDR3 sequence is 15 residues long. Germline V gene sequence: CDR1 SGDLS, CDR2 YYNGEE. V was shortened by 0 bases and J by 1 base, with 11 bases between the two germline ends. The CDR3 nucleotides are TGTGCCAGCAGCGTAGGGCCGCTGTCTTCCTACGAGCAGTACTTC. Translated: CASSVGPLSSYEQYF.

In DNA form, the CDR3 reads TGTGCCAGCAGCGTAGGTCCGTTCGGCACAGATACGCAGTATTTT. Translation gives CASSVGPFGTDTQYF. The rearrangement links TRBV9 to TRBJ2-3; D unresolved. The CDR3 loop spans 15 amino acids. CDR1 SGDLS and CDR2 YYNGEE come from the germline V gene. V lost 0 bases to trimming and J lost 1 base, with 9 bases between them.

This clone was detected once. This chain links TRBV9 with TRBJ1-4; D call uncertain. CDR3 size: 15 residues. The germline V gene has CDR1 SGDLS and CDR2 YYNGEE. The germline V and J ends were trimmed by 3 bases and 8 bases, with 17 bases remaining between them. The CDR3 spells CASSALFGDGEKLFF. CDR3 DNA sequence: TGTGCCAGCAGCGCGCTGTTCGGGGATGGAGAAAAACTGTTTTTT.

The rearrangement links TRBV6-5 to TRBJ1-2, with TRBD1 matching 8 bases. Germline V lookup: CDR1 MNHEY, CDR2 SVGAGI. The ends lost 6 bases at V and 4 bases at J; junction bases unmatched: 7. This CDR3 spans 14 amino acids. In DNA, the CDR3 is TGTGCCAGCAGAGCCGGGACAGGCGTCTATGGCTACACCTTC. It is translated as CASRAGTGVYGYTF.

This rearrangement joins TRBV11-2 to TRBJ1-4; D is unclear. Trimming stripped 3 bases from V and 0 bases from J, with 8 bases between. The length of the CDR3 is 15 residues. Germline assignment: CDR1 SGHAT and CDR2 FQNNGV. In nucleotides, the CDR3 is TGTGCCAGCAGCTTGTCGTTAGCAACTAATGAAAAACTGTTTTTT. Protein sequence: CASSLSLATNEKLFF. Filled out from reference TRBV11-2 and TRBJ1-4, the complete variable domain reads EAGVAQSPRYKIIEKRQSVAFWCNPISGHATLYWYQQILGQGPKLLIQFQNNGVVDDSQLPKDRFSAERLKGVDSTLKIQPAKLEDSAVYLCASSLSLATNEKLFFGSGTQLSVL.

This clone appeared a single time. This sequence joins TRBV4-2 and TRBJ1-2; D is undetermined. V was shortened by 0 bases and J by 4 bases, with 12 bases between the two germline ends. The CDR3 contains 15 residues. Germline assignment: CDR1 LGHNA and CDR2 YNFKEQ. CDR3 nucleotide sequence: TGTGCCAGCAGCCAAGAGGATGCGGGGAGCTATGGCTACACCTTC. Protein product: CASSQEDAGSYGYTF.

CDR3 residues: CASSLDRGTQYF. CDR3 coding DNA: TGTGCCAGCAGCTTAGATCGGGGGACCCAGTACTTC. The V call is TRBV11-2, the J call TRBJ2-5, with a weak D call TRBD2 (5 bases). CDR1 is SGHAT and CDR2 is FQNNGV in the germline V gene. This CDR3 has 12 residues. The V and J ends lost 0 bases and 7 bases respectively, with 6 bases between them.